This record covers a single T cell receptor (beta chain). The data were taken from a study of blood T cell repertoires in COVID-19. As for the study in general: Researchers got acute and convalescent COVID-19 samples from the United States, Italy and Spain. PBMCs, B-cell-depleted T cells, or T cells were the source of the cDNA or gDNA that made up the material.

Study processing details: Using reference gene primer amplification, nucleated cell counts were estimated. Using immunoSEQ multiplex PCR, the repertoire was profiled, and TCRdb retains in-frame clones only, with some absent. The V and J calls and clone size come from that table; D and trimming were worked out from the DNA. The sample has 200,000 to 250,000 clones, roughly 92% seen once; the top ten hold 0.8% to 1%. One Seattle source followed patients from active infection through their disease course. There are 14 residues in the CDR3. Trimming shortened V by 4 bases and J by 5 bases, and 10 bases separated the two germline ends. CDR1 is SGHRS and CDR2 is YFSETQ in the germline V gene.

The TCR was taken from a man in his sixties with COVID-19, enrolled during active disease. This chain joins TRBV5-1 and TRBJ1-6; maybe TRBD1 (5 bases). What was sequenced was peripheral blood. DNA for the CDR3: TGCGCCAGCAGCCCCCCGACAGATAATTCACCCCTCCACTTT. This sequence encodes CASSPPTDNSPLHF.